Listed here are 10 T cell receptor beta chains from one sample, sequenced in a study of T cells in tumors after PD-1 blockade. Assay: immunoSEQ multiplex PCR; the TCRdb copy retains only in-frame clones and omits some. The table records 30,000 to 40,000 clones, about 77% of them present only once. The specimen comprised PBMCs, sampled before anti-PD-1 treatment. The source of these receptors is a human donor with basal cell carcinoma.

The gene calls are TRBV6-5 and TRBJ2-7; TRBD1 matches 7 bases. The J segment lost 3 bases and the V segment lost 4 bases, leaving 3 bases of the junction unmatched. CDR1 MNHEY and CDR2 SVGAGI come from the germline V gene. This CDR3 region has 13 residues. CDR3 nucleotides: TGTGCCAGCAGTTTAGGGACAGACTACGAGCAGTACTTC. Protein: CASSLGTDYEQYF.

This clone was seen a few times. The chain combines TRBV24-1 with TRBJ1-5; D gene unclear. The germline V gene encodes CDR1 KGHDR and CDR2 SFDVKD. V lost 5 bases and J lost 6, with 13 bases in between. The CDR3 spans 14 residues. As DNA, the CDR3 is TGTGCCACCAGTGCGAGTTTTTCGGGTCAGCCCCAGCATTTT. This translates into CATSASFSGQPQHF.

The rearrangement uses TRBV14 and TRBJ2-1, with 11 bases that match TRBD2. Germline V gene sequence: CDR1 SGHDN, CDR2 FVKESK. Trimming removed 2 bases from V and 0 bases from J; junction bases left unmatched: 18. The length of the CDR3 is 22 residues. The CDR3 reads CASSQPQGRGGTSGSSYNEQFF. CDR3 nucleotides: TGTGCCAGCAGCCAACCGCAGGGCAGGGGGGGTACTAGCGGGAGCTCCTACAATGAGCAGTTCTTC.

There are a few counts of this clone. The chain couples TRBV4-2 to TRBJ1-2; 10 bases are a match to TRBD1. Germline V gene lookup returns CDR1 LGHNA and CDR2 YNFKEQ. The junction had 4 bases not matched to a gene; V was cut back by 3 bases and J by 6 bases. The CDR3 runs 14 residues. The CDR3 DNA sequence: TGTGCCAGCAGCCATGCCGGGACAGGGGATGGCTACACCTTC. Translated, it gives CASSHAGTGDGYTF.

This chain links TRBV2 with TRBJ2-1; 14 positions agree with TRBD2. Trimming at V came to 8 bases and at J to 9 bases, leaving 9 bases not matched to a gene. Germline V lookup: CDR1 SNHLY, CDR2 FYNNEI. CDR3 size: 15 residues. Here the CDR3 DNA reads TGTGCCAGCGAACGACTAGCGGGGGGGTTGGGTGAGCAGTTCTTC. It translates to CASERLAGGLGEQFF.

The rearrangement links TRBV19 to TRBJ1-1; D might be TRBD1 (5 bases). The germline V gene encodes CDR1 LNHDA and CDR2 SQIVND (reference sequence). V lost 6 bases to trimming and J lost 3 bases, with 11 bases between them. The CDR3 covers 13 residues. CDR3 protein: CASSEGRDTEAFF. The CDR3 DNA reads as TGTGCCAGTAGCGAGGGGAGGGACACTGAAGCTTTCTTT. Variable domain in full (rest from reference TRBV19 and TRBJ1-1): DGGITQSPKYLFRKEGQNVTLSCEQNLNHDAMYWYRQDPGQGLRLIYYSQIVNDFQKGDIAEGYSVSREKKESFPLTVTSAQKNPTAFYLCASSEGRDTEAFFGQGTRLTVV.

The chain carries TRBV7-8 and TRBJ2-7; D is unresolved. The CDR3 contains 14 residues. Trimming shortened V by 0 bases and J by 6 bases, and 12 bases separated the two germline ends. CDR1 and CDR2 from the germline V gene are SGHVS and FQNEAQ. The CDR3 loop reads CASSLAKKGSEQYF. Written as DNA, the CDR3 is TGTGCCAGCAGCTTAGCAAAAAAGGGTTCCGAGCAGTACTTC.

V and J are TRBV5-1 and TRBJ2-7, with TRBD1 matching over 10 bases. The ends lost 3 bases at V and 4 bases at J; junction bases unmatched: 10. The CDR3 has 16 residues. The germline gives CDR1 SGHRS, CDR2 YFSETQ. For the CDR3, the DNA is TGCGCCAGCAGCTACACTCCGGGACAGGGGCGGTACGAGCAGTACTTC. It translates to CASSYTPGQGRYEQYF.

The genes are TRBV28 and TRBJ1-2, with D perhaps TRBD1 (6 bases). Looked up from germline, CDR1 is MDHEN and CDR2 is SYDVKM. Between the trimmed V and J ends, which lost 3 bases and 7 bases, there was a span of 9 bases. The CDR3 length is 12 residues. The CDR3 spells CASSFGGAGYTF. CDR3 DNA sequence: TGTGCCAGCAGTTTCGGGGGCGCTGGCTACACCTTC.

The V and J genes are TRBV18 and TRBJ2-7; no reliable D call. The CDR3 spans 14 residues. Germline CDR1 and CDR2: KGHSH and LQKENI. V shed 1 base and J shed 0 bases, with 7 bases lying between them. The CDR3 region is CASSPQETSYEQYF. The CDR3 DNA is TGTGCCAGCTCACCACAAGAAACCTCCTACGAGCAGTACTTC.